Below, one TCR beta chain is given with its context. The antigen remains undetermined. Sequenced by immunoSEQ multiplex PCR; TCRdb stores in-frame clones only, minus some. The data show about 16,000 clones, about 84% seen once. This sample was taken from a study of CD4 T cells in relation to SARS-CoV-2 and coronaviruses. Study information: Negative control cultures got HIV-1 Nef peptides or no peptide. Shared crossreactive spike epitopes were mapped to their HLA restriction. Study results and caveats: About 65% of donors had memory CD4+ clonotypes crossrecognizing SARS-CoV-2 and common cold coronavirus spike.

CD4+ T cells from unexposed donors were obtained before the COVID-19 pandemic (2011-2018). CD4+ T cells were isolated from the cells after 10 days of culture. As cell numbers allowed, unexposed-donor CD4+ T cells faced SARS-CoV-2 S/N and four cold-coronavirus spikes. Germline lookup yields CDR1 LNHDA and CDR2 SQIVND (reference sequence). This CDR3 is 15 amino acids long. With 3 bases clipped from V and 2 bases from J, the junction kept 3 bases outside the gene matches. The receptor was derived from a human donor in good health. The chain has TRBV19 and TRBJ2-1, with 8 bases fitting TRBD1. The material sequenced was CD4+ T cells from PBMCs, cultured in vitro. The CDR3 reads CASSIGTGPYNEQFF. The CDR3 nucleotides read TGTGCCAGTAGTATCGGGACAGGCCCCTACAATGAGCAGTTCTTC.